These 20 T cell receptor beta chains were sequenced from one sample in a study of blood T cell repertoires in COVID-19. Produced via immunoSEQ multiplex PCR; TCRdb's table is partial and in-frame only. The repertoire holds around 250,000 clones, with around 86% as singletons. Sequenced input: peripheral blood. These receptors came from a woman in her 30s with active or convalescent COVID-19.

DNA for the CDR3: TGTGCCAGCAGTCGCCGGACTAGCGGGACGCCTACGCAGTATTTT. This translates into CASSRRTSGTPTQYF. The chain links TRBV27 to TRBJ2-3; 12 nucleotides agree with TRBD2. This CDR3 comprises 15 residues. V lost 5 bases, J lost 8 bases, and 8 bases stayed unmatched. Germline CDR1 is MNHEY and CDR2 is SMNVEV (reference sequence).

This rearrangement joins TRBV6-2 or TRBV6-3 to TRBJ1-1; 7 nucleotides match TRBD1. CDR1 and CDR2 (germline): MNHEY, SVGEGT. The CDR3 extends over 13 amino acids. The V and J ends lost 4 bases and 11 bases, in that order; junction bases with no gene match: 10. The CDR3 region is CASSSLLQGKAFF. CDR3 nucleotide sequence: TGTGCCAGCAGTTCTCTCTTACAGGGGAAGGCTTTCTTT.

The rearrangement uses TRBV30 and TRBJ2-5; 7 nucleotides agree with TRBD2. The CDR3 extends over 15 amino acids. V lost 0 bases and J lost 5; bases outside the gene matches: 9. From germline, CDR1 is GTSNPN and CDR2 SVGIG (reference sequence). The CDR3 DNA reads as TGTGCCTGGAGTGTTGACGGGGGGACCGGGGAGACCCAGTACTTC. Translating it yields CAWSVDGGTGETQYF.

The rearrangement uses TRBV2 and TRBJ1-1, with a possible D match to TRBD1 (5 bases). This CDR3 contains 14 residues. Trimming pared 2 bases from V and 1 base from J, leaving 8 bases between. Germline assignment: CDR1 SNHLY and CDR2 FYNNEI. As DNA, the CDR3 is TGTGCCAGCAGTGAACAGGGAAAGAACACTGAAGCTTTCTTT. Its protein product is CASSEQGKNTEAFF.

The V call is TRBV7-2, the J call TRBJ1-2; 7 bases align to TRBD1. The germline V gene encodes CDR1 SGHTA and CDR2 FQGNSA. V was pared by 5 bases and J by 1 base, with 7 bases of the junction left unmatched. The CDR3 has 15 amino acids. The CDR3 is CASSGSGTDNYGYTF. DNA of the CDR3: TGTGCCAGCAGCGGATCCGGGACAGATAACTATGGCTACACCTTC.

This chain joins TRBV27 and TRBJ2-7; TRBD1 is a possible D gene (6 bases). Trimming took off 4 bases at V and 3 bases at J, with 16 bases between the two ends. Germline V gives CDR1 MNHEY, CDR2 SMNVEV (reference sequence). This CDR3 is built from 15 residues. The CDR3 reads CASSSHMEQGYEQYF. In nucleotides, the CDR3 is TGTGCCAGCAGTTCCCATATGGAACAGGGCTACGAGCAGTACTTC.

This chain uses TRBV28 with TRBJ1-1; D gene ambiguous. The CDR3 loop spans 14 amino acids. The V end lost 3 bases, the J end lost 1 base, and 9 bases lay between the germline ends. Per the germline V gene, CDR1 is MDHEN and CDR2 is SYDVKM. As DNA, the CDR3 is TGTGCCAGCAGTTTTGCGGATACGAACACTGAAGCTTTCTTT. Its translation: CASSFADTNTEAFF.

CDR3 residues: CASSNLRVVNTEAFF. As DNA, the CDR3 is TGTGCCAGCAGTAACCTCAGGGTGGTGAACACTGAAGCTTTCTTT. The chain links TRBV27 to TRBJ1-1; possibly TRBD1 for D (5 bases). The CDR3 contains 15 residues. Germline V gene data show CDR1 as MNHEY and CDR2 as SMNVEV (reference sequence). The V end was cut by 5 bases, the J end by 0 bases, with 13 bases between.

This chain connects TRBV6-4 to TRBJ1-2; D unclear. Between the trimmed V and J ends, which lost 0 bases and 3 bases, there was a span of 17 bases. The CDR3 length is 17 residues. Per germline, CDR1 MRHNA and CDR2 SNTAGT. CDR3 protein: CASSDSRIARRYYGYTF. DNA for the CDR3: TGTGCCAGCAGTGACTCCCGGATAGCCCGGAGGTACTATGGCTACACCTTC.

The chain employs TRBV2 and TRBJ2-7; a possible D gene is TRBD2 (6 bases). The CDR3 spans 20 residues. V gave up 3 bases and J gave up 3 bases, with 30 bases separating them. Germline V CDR1 and CDR2: SNHLY, FYNNEI. CDR3 DNA: TGTGCCAGCAGTGACGGAGGTTGGGACTTCGCGGGGAGGCGAGACTACGAGCAGTACTTC. Residues: CASSDGGWDFAGRRDYEQYF.

The chain carries TRBV6-1 and TRBJ2-5; 7 bases line up with TRBD1. CDR3 length: 15 residues. CDR1 is MNHNS, CDR2 SASEGT, per germline. V was clipped by 0 bases and J by 3 bases; unmatched bases: 4. The CDR3 nucleotides read TGTGCCAGCAGTGAAGCGGGGACAGACAAAGAGACCCAGTACTTC. It specifies CASSEAGTDKETQYF.

There are a few counts of this clone. The chain joins TRBV19 to TRBJ2-2; 11 positions match TRBD1. The CDR3 is made up of 17 amino acids. Per germline, CDR1 LNHDA and CDR2 SQIVND (reference sequence). V trimming: 7 bases; J trimming: 6 bases; junction bases outside the gene matches: 13. The CDR3 DNA is TGTGCCAGTACCTTCCCCCGGACAGGGGGCGTCCCCGGGGAGCTGTTTTTT. This gives the protein CASTFPRTGGVPGELFF.

This clone has a handful of counts. The J gene is TRBJ2-2, the V gene TRBV4-1; 10 bases align to TRBD1. This CDR3 spans 16 amino acids. Trimming removed 5 bases from V and 6 bases from J; junction bases left unmatched: 9. Germline values: CDR1 MGHRA, CDR2 YSYEKL. CDR3 in amino acids: CASSFGQGDIAGELFF. As DNA, the CDR3 is TGCGCCAGCAGCTTTGGACAGGGGGACATCGCCGGGGAGCTGTTTTTT.

The chain links TRBV28 to TRBJ2-1; a weak D match, TRBD1 (6 bases). The CDR3 has 14 amino acids. The germline V gene encodes CDR1 MDHEN and CDR2 SYDVKM. V was trimmed by 2 bases and J by 15 bases, leaving 20 bases between them. CDR3: CASSLEQASGRGFF. DNA for the CDR3: TGTGCCAGCAGTTTAGAGCAGGCGAGCGGCAGGGGGTTCTTC.

V is TRBV5-5 and J is TRBJ1-4, with a tentative D call TRBD1 (5 bases). Trimming stripped 3 bases from V and 4 bases from J, with 10 bases between. Germline V gene lookup returns CDR1 SGHKS and CDR2 YYEKEE (reference sequence). The CDR3 has 14 residues. CDR3 nucleotide sequence: TGTGCCAGCAGCTATCAGGGAAGTAATGAAAAACTGTTTTTT. Residues: CASSYQGSNEKLFF.

The rearrangement joins TRBV6-5 to TRBJ1-2; 8 bases are a match to TRBD1. The CDR3 totals 13 residues. CDR1 and CDR2 from the germline V gene are MNHEY and SVGAGI. Germline trimming cut 6 bases from V and 4 bases from J; bases unmatched to any gene: 4. CDR3 amino acids: CASSSDRGYGYTF. The CDR3 DNA is TGTGCCAGCAGCAGCGACAGGGGCTATGGCTACACCTTC.

In its sample, this clone was seen a few times. The chain employs TRBV24-1 and TRBJ2-7, with a tentative D call TRBD2 (6 bases). The V end lost 3 bases, the J end lost 6 bases, and 23 bases lay between the germline ends. Germline-derived CDR1 and CDR2 are KGHDR and SFDVKD. The CDR3 is made up of 17 amino acids. CDR3 loop: CATSDGGRNPGRGEQYF. The CDR3 DNA reads TGTGCCACCAGTGATGGGGGGAGAAACCCAGGAAGGGGCGAGCAGTACTTC.

This clone was recorded a few times. The gene calls are TRBV19 and TRBJ1-5; D is unclear. In germline, CDR1 is LNHDA, CDR2 SQIVND (reference sequence). V lost 2 bases, J lost 7 bases, and 9 bases lay in between. This CDR3 contains 13 residues. CDR3 region: CASSIRRSQPQHF. CDR3 coding DNA: TGTGCCAGTAGTATACGGAGGAGCCAGCCCCAGCATTTT.

The chain carries TRBV6-1 and TRBJ1-2; no clear D gene. The germline V and J ends were trimmed by 3 bases and 6 bases, with 5 bases remaining between them. This CDR3 comprises 11 residues. Germline loops: CDR1 MNHNS, CDR2 SASEGT. CDR3 sequence reads: CASSDSDGYTF. In nucleotides, the CDR3 is TGTGCCAGCAGTGATTCGGATGGCTACACCTTC.

The V gene is TRBV10-3, the J gene TRBJ2-5; the D gene is possibly TRBD1 (6 bases). Trimming stripped 5 bases from V and 5 bases from J, with 15 bases between. Germline-derived CDR1 and CDR2 are ENHRY and SYGVKD. This CDR3 has 14 amino acids. The CDR3 DNA reads as TGTGCCATCAGTCCCAGGGGAGAAGGTGAGACCCAGTACTTC. Amino acids: CAISPRGEGETQYF.